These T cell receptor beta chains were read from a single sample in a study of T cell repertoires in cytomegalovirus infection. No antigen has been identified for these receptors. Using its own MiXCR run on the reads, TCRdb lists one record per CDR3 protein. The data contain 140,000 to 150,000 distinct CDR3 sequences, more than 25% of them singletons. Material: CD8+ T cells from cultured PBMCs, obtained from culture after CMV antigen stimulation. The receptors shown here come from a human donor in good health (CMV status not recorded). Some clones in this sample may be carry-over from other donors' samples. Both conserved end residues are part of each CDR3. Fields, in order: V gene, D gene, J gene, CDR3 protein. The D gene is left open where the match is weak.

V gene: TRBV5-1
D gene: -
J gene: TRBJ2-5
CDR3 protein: CASSLVPQETQYF

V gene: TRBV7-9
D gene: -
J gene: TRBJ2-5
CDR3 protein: CASSSSGETQYF

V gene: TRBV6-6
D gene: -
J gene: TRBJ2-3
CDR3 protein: CASSAYTDTQYF

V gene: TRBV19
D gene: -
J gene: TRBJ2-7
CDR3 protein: CASRNSAGSYYEQYF

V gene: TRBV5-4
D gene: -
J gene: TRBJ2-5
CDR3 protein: CASSLRAVETQYF

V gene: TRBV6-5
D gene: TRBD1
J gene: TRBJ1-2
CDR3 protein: CASSYSGTGGINYGYTF

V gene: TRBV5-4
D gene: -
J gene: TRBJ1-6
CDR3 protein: CASSQAAPTYNSPLHF

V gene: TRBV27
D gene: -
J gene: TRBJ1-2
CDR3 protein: CASSLSPSNYGYTF

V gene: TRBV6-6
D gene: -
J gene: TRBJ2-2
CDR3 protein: CASHPATGFSGELFF

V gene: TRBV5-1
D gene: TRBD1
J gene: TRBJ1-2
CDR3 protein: CASSPGQGVRYGYTF

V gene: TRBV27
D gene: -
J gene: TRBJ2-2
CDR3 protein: CASSFTYTGELYF

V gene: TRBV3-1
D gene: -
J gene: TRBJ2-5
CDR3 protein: CASSQGEGSLFQETQYF

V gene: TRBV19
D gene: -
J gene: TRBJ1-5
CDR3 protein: CASSLLPGGNQPQHF

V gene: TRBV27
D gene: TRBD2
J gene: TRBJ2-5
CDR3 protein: CASSLRTSGETQYF

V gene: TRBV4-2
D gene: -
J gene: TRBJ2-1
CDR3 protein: CASSQEASDNEQFF

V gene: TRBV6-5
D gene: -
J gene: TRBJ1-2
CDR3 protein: CASSGRTKSNYGYTF

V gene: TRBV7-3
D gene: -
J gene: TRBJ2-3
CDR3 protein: CASSPLRTTDTDTQYF

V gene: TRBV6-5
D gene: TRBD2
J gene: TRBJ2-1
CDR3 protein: CASSYSVLLAGGHNEQFF

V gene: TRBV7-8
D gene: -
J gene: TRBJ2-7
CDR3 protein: CASSLVSTSGTYEQYF

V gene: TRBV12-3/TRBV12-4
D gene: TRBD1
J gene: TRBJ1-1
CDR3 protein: CASSSPGTGNTEAFF

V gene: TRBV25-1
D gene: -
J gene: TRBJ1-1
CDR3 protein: CASSRGHVGKNTEAFF

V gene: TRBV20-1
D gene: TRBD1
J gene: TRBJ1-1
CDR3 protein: CSASGQVEGTEAFF

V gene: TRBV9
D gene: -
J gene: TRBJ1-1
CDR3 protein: CASSVFSTEAFF

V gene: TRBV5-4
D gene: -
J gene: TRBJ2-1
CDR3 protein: CASSFGGARLEQFF

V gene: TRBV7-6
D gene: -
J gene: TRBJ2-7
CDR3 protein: CASSAGSEQGYEQYF

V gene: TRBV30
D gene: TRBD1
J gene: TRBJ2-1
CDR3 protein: CAWSQQGDEQFF

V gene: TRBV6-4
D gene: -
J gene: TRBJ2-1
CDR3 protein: CASSDMPGDYNEQFF

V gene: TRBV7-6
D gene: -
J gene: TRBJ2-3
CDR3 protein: CASSLQGVNTDTQYF

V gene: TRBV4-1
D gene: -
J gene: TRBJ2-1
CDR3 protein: CASSLQEKQGTDEQFF

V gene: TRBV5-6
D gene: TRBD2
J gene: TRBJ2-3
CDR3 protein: CASQPMSVGGGTQYF

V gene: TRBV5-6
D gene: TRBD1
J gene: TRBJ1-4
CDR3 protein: CASSLGQGLRGKLFF

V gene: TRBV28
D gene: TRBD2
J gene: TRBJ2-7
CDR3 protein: CASTVGTRTYEQYF

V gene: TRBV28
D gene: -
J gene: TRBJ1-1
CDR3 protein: CASSSPGATEAFF

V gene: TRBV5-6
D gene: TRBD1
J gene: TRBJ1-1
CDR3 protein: CASSLGTGMNTEAFF

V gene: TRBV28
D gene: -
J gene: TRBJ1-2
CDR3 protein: CASSFDGLDLMGGYTF

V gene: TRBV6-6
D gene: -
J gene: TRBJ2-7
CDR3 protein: CASSFLNRGYEQYF

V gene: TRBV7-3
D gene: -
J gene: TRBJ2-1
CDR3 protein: CASIPAGIYNEQFF

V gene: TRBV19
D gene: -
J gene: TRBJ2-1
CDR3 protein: CASSLRDGTYNEQFF

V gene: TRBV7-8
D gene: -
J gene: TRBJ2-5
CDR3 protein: CASSADLAEETQYF

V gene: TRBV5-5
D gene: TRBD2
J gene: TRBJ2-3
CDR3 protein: CASSLGDGGGTQYF

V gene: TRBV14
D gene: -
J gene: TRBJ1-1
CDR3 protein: CASSQDNSGFREAFF

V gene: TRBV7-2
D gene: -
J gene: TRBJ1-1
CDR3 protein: CASSLPGRPAFF